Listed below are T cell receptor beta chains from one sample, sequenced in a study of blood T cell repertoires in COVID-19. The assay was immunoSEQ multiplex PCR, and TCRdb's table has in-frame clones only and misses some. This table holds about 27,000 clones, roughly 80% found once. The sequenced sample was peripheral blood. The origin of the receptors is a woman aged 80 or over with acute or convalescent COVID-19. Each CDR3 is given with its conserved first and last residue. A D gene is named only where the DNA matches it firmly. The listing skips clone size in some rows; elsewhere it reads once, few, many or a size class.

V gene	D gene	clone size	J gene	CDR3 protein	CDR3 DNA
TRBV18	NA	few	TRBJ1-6	CASSPPTANSPLHF	TGTGCCAGCTCACCACCGACAGCTAATTCACCCCTCCACTTT
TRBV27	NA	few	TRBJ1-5	CASSLGGSNQPQHF	TGTGCCAGCAGTTTAGGGGGGAGCAATCAGCCCCAGCATTTT
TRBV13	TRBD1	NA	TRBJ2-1	CASSLGQGGYNEQFF	TGTGCCAGCAGCTTAGGACAGGGGGGCTACAATGAGCAGTTCTTC
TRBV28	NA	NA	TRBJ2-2	CASNKQGSTGELFF	TGTGCCAGCAACAAGCAGGGATCCACCGGGGAGCTGTTTTTT
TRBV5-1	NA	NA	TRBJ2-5	CASSLERQETQYF	TGCGCCAGCAGCTTGGAACGGCAAGAGACCCAGTACTTC
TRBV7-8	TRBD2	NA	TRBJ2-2	CASSAPSLAGTGELFF	TGTGCCAGCAGCGCCCCATCCCTAGCGGGCACCGGGGAGCTGTTTTTT
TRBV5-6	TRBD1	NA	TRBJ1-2	CASRGQVRYGYTF	TGTGCCAGCCGTGGACAGGTCCGCTATGGCTACACCTTC
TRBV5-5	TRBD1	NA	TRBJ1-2	CASSPWTGGKENGYTF	TGTGCCAGCAGCCCCTGGACAGGGGGCAAGGAGAATGGCTACACCTTC
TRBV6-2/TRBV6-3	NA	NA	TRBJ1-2	CASSYGGLSGDDYGYTF	TGTGCCAGCAGTTACGGTGGACTGTCAGGGGATGACTATGGCTACACCTTC
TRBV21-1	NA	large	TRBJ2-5	CASSPMGAQETQYF	TGTGCCAGCAGCCCCATGGGGGCCCAAGAGACCCAGTACTTC
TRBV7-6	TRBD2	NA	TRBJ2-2	CASSLLAGGAGTGELFF	TGTGCCAGCAGCTTACTAGCGGGGGGCGCGGGCACCGGGGAGCTGTTTTTT
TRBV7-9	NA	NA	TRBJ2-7	CASSPTEDYEQYF	TGTGCCAGCAGCCCCACGGAGGATTACGAGCAGTACTTC
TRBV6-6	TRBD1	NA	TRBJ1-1	CASSPVQGRTEAFF	TGTGCCAGCAGTCCAGTACAGGGGAGGACTGAAGCTTTCTTT
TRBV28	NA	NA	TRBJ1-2	CASSLGGAYGYTF	TGTGCCAGCAGTTTAGGAGGTGCTTATGGCTACACCTTC
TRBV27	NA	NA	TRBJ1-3	CASSLSGRGGNTIYF	TGTGCCAGCAGTTTATCAGGGAGGGGTGGAAACACCATATATTTT
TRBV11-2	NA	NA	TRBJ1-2	CASTDMSQFFRGDNYGYTF	TGTGCCAGCACCGACATGTCCCAATTTTTCAGGGGTGATAACTATGGCTACACCTTC
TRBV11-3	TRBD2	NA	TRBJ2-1	CASSSIKGGIAGWYEQFF	TGTGCCAGCAGCTCGATCAAGGGGGGGATAGCGGGGTGGTATGAGCAGTTCTTC
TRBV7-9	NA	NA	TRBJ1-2	CASSQDTGSYGYTF	TGTGCCAGCAGCCAGGACACAGGTTCCTATGGCTACACCTTC
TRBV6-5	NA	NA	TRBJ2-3	CASSYSRSSADTQYF	TGTGCCAGCAGTTACTCGAGGTCTAGTGCAGATACGCAGTATTTT
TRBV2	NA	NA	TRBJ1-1	CASSGEGLINTEAFF	TGTGCCAGCAGCGGAGAGGGACTGATAAACACTGAAGCTTTCTTT
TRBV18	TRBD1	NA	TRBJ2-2	CASSRQGFDTGELFF	TGTGCCAGCTCGCGACAGGGGTTTGACACCGGGGAGCTGTTTTTT
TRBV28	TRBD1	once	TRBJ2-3	CASSLGTGITDTQYF	TGTGCCAGCAGTTTAGGGACAGGGATAACAGATACGCAGTATTTT
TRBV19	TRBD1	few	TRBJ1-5	CASSINRGVREPQHF	TGTGCCAGTAGTATAAACAGGGGCGTGAGAGAGCCCCAGCATTTT
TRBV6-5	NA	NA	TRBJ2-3	CASSLSTDTQYF	TGTGCCAGCAGCCTCAGCACAGATACGCAGTATTTT
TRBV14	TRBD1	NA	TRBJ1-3	CASSFTGVGDTIYF	TGTGCCAGCAGCTTTACAGGGGTCGGAGACACCATATATTTT
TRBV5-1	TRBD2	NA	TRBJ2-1	CASSLKRGSSYNEQFF	TGCGCCAGCAGCTTAAAGCGGGGGAGTTCCTACAATGAGCAGTTCTTC
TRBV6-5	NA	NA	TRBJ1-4	CASTSTTAPNEKLFF	TGTGCCAGCACCAGTACTACGGCTCCTAATGAAAAACTGTTTTTT
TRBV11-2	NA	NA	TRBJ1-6	CASSLDPGRNSPLHF	TGTGCCAGCAGCTTAGACCCGGGGAGGAATTCACCCCTCCACTTT
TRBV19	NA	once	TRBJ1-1	CASMGLVNTEAFF	TGTGCCAGTATGGGGCTTGTGAACACTGAAGCTTTCTTT
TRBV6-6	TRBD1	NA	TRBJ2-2	CASTYIRGRDSGELFF	TGTGCCAGCACTTACATCAGGGGGCGCGACTCCGGGGAGCTGTTTTTT
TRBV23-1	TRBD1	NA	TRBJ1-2	CASSRRREGAANYGYTF	TGCGCCAGCAGTCGACGACGGGAGGGGGCGGCTAACTATGGCTACACCTTC
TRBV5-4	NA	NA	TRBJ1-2	CASSLARGDGYTF	TGTGCCAGCAGCTTGGCCAGGGGAGATGGCTACACCTTC
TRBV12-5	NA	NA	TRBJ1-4	CASAWEGTNEKLFF	TGTGCTAGTGCCTGGGAGGGAACTAATGAAAAACTGTTTTTT
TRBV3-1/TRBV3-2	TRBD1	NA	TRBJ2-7	CASSPGTGIYEQYF	TGTGCCAGCAGCCCCGGGACAGGGATCTACGAGCAGTACTTC
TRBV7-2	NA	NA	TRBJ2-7	CASSPTTQGKQYF	TGTGCCAGCAGCCCAACCACCCAGGGGAAGCAGTACTTC
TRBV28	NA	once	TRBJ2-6	CASTPRPSGANVLTF	TGTGCCAGCACCCCGAGGCCCTCTGGGGCCAACGTCCTGACTTTC
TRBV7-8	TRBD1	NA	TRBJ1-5	CASSRRPRRDRGDSNQPQHF	TGTGCCAGCAGCCGGCGGCCGCGGCGAGACAGGGGGGATAGCAATCAGCCCCAGCATTTT
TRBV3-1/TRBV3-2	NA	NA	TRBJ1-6	CASSQGPPRSSYNSPLHF	TGTGCCAGCAGCCAAGGGCCCCCACGGAGCTCCTATAATTCACCCCTCCACTTT
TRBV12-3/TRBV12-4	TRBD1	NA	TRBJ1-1	CASSFQGVGEAFF	TGTGCCAGCAGTTTCCAGGGGGTGGGTGAAGCTTTCTTT
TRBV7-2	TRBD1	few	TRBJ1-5	CASSLTGGDQPQHF	TGTGCCAGCAGCTTAACAGGGGGAGATCAGCCCCAGCATTTT
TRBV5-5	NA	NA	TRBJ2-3	CASSEASTDTQYF	TGTGCCAGCTCCGAGGCTAGCACAGATACGCAGTATTTT
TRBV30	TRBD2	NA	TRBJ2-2	CAWSGLAGTGELFF	TGTGCCTGGAGCGGACTAGCGGGGACCGGGGAGCTGTTTTTT
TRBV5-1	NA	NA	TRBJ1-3	CASSYLEGVSGNTIYF	TGCGCCAGCAGCTACCTCGAGGGGGTCTCTGGAAACACCATATATTTT
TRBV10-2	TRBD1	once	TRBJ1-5	CASSPGTENQPQHF	TGCGCCAGCAGCCCCGGGACAGAGAATCAGCCCCAGCATTTT
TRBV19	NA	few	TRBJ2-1	CASRRPGASHSEQFF	TGTGCCAGTAGAAGGCCAGGGGCTAGCCACAGTGAGCAGTTCTTC
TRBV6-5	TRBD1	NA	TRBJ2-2	CASSYNRGQTGELFF	TGTGCCAGCAGTTATAACAGGGGGCAGACCGGGGAGCTGTTTTTT
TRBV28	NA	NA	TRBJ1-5	CASSAPAGPYQPQHF	TGTGCCAGCAGCGCCCCGGCGGGACCCTATCAGCCCCAGCATTTT
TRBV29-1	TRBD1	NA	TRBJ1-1	CSVEGGQGMNTEAFF	TGCAGCGTTGAAGGCGGACAGGGGATGAACACTGAAGCTTTCTTT
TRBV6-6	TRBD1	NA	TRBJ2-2	CASTGTAVTGELFF	TGTGCCAGCACTGGGACAGCCGTCACCGGGGAGCTGTTTTTT
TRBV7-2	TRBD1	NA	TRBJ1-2	CASSLGGQGFGGYTF	TGTGCCAGCAGCTTAGGGGGACAGGGGTTTGGTGGCTACACCTTC
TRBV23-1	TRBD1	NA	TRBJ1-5	CASSLQTGPQPQHF	TGCGCCAGCAGCCTTCAGACAGGGCCCCAGCCCCAGCATTTT
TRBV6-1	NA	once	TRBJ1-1	CASSEPWNTEAFF	TGTGCCAGCAGTGAACCGTGGAACACTGAAGCTTTCTTT
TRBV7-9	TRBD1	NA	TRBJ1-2	CASSPSVPGQGSDGYTF	TGTGCCAGCAGCCCGAGCGTACCGGGACAGGGGTCGGATGGCTACACCTTC
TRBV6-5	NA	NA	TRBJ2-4	CASSTRLEFKNIQYF	TGTGCCAGCAGTACGCGACTGGAGTTCAAAAACATTCAGTACTTC
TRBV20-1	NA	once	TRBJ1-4	CSASSATSAEKLFF	TGCAGTGCTAGTAGTGCGACCAGCGCTGAAAAACTGTTTTTT
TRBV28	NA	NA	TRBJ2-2	CASRGDRSNTGELFF	TGTGCCAGCAGGGGTGACAGATCGAACACCGGGGAGCTGTTTTTT
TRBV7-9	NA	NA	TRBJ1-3	CASSPSGNTIYF	TGTGCTAGTTCTCCCTCTGGAAACACCATATATTTT